This T cell receptor (beta chain) was sequenced in a study of lymphopenia after photon versus proton radiotherapy. General study points: Post-nadir diversity loss with photons came from oligoclonal expansion, particularly CD8+ Temra cells. Relative stability marked proton patients; photon patients lost diversity and naive cells.

The length of the CDR3 is 11 residues. Germline values: CDR1 MNHEY, CDR2 SVGAGI. V dropped 8 bases and J dropped 13; count of bases not matched to a gene: 9. As to this clone: Its antigen is undetermined.

Libraries were prepared by immunoSEQ multiplex PCR; TCRdb keeps only in-frame clonotypes and omits some of them. The repertoire consists of some 17,000 clones, with more than 65% occurring once and the leading ten covering around 20%. The sample in question was peripheral blood, obtained from a patient treated with proton-based radiotherapy. The chain recombines TRBV6-5 with TRBJ2-5; 8 bases agree with TRBD1. This sequence originates from a man between 65 and 85 years old with pancreatic cancer. CDR3 bases: TGTGCCAGCGGCATGACAGGGGCCAGGTACTTC. It is translated as CASGMTGARYF.